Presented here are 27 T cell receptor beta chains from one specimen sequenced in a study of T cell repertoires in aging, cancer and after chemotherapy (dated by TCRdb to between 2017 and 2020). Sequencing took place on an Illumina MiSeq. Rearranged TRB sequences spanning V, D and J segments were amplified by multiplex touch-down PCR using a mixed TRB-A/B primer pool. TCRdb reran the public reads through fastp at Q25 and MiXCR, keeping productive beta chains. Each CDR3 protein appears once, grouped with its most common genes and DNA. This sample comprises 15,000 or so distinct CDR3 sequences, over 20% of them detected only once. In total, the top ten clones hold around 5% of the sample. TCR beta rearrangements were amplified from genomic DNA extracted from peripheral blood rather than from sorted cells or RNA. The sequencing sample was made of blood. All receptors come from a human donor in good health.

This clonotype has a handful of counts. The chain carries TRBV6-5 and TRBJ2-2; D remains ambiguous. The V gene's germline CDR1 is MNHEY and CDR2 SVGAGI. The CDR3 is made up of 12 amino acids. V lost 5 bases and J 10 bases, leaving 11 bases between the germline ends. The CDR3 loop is CASSRNFKELFF. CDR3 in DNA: TGTGCCAGCAGTCGTAATTTTAAGGAGCTGTTTTTT.

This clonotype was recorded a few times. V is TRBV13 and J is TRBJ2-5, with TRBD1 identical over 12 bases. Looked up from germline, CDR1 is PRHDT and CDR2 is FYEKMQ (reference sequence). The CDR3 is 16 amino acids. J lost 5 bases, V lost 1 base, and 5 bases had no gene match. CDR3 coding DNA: TGTGCCAGCAGCTTAGTCGGGACAGGGGGCCAGGAGACCCAGTACTTC. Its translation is CASSLVGTGGQETQYF. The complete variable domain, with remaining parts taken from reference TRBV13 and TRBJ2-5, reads AAGVIQSPRHLIKEKRETATLKCYPIPRHDTVYWYQQGPGQDPQFLISFYEKMQSDKGSIPDRFSAQQFSDYHSELNMSSLELGDSALYFCASSLVGTGGQETQYFGPGTRLLVL.

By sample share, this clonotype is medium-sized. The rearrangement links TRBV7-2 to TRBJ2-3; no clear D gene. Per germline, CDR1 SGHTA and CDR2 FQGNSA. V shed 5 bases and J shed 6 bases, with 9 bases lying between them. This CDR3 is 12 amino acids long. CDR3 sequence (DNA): TGTGCCAGCAGCCCGCCAGGCGATACGCAGTATTTT. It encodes CASSPPGDTQYF. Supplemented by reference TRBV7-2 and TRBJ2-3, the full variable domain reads GAGVSQSPSNKVTEKGKDVELRCDPISGHTALYWYRQSLGQGLEFLIYFQGNSAPDKSGLPSDRFSAERTGGSVSTLTIQRTQQEDSAVYLCASSPPGDTQYFGPGTRLTVL.

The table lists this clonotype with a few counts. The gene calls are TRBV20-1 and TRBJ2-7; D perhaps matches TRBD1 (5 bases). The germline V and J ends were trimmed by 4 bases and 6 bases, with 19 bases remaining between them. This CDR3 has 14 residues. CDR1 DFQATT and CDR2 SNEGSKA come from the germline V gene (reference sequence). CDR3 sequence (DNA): TGCAGTGCTACAGTTTGGTTGGGGCTTGGCGAGCAGTACTTC. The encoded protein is CSATVWLGLGEQYF.

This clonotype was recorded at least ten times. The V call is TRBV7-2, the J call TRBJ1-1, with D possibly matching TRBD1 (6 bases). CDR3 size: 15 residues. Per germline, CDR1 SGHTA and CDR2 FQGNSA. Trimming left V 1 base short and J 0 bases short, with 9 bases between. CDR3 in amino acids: CASSLEAGVNTEAFF. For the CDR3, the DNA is TGTGCCAGCAGCTTAGAGGCAGGGGTGAACACTGAAGCTTTCTTT.

The CDR3 nucleotides read TGTGCCATCAGTCCCGGACAGGGAACCATGAACACTGAAGCTTTCTTT. Its translation: CAISPGQGTMNTEAFF. The rearrangement joins TRBV10-3 to TRBJ1-1, with 8 nucleotides matching TRBD1. CDR1 is ENHRY and CDR2 is SYGVKD in the germline V gene. V lost 5 bases to trimming and J lost 0 bases; unmatched junction nucleotides: 8. This CDR3 has 16 residues.

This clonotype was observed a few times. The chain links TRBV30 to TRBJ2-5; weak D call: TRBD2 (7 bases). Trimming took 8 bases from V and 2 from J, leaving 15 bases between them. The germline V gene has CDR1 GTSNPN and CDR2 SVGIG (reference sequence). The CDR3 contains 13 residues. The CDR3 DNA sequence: TGTGCCAGCCAAGGGGGGGTACAAGAGACCCAGTACTTC. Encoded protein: CASQGGVQETQYF.

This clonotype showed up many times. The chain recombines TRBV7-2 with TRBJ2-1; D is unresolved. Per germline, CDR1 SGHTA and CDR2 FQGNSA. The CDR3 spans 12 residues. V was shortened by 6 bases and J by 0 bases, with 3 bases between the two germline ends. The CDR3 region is CASSISYNEQFF. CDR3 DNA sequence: TGTGCCAGCAGTATCTCCTACAATGAGCAGTTCTTC.

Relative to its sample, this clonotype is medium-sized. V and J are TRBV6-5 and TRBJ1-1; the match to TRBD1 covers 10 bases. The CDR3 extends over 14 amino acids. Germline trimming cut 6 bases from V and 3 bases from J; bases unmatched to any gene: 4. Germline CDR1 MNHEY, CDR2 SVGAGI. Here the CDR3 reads CASRGQGHHTEAFF. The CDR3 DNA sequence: TGTGCCAGCAGGGGACAGGGGCACCACACTGAAGCTTTCTTT.

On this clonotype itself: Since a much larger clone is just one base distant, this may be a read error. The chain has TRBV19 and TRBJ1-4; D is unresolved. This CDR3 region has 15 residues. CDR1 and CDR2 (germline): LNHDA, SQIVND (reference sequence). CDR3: CASSIVSLSNKKLFF. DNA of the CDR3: TGTGCCAGTAGTATCGTTTCTTTGTCTAATAAAAAACTGTTTTTT.

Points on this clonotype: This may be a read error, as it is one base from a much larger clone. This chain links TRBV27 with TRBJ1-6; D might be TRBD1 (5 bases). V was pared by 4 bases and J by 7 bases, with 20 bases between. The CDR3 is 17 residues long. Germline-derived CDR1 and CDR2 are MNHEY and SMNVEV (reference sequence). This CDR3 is CASSYSHQSGGNSPLHF. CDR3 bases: TGTGCCAGCAGTTACTCGCACCAGTCGGGGGGGAATTCACCCCTCCACTTT.

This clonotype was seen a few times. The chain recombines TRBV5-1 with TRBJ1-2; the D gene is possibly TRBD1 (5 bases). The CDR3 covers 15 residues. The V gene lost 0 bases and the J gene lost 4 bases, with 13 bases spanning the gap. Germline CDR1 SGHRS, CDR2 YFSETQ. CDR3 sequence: CASSLALGQIYGYTF. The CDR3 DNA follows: TGCGCCAGCAGCTTGGCACTTGGACAAATCTATGGCTACACCTTC.

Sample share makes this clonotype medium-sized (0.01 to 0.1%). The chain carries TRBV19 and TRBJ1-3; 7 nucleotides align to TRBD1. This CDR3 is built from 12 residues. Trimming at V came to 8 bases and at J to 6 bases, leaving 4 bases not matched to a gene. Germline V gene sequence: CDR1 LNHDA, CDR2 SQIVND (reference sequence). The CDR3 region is CASRQGENTIYF. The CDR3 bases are TGTGCCAGTCGACAGGGTGAAAACACCATATATTTT.

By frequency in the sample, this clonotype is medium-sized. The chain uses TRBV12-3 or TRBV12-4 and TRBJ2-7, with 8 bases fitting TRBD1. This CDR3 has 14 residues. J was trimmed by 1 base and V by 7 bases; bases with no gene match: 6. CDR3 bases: TGTGCCAGCAACGACAGGGGAGGTTCCTACGAGCAGTACTTC. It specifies CASNDRGGSYEQYF.

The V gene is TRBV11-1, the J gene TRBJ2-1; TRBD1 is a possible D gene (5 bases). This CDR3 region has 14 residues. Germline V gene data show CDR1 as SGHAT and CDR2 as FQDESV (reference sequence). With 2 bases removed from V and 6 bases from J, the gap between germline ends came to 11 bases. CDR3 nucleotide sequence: TGTGCCAGCAGCTTACAGGGTTCGTTCAATGAGCAGTTCTTC. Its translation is CASSLQGSFNEQFF.

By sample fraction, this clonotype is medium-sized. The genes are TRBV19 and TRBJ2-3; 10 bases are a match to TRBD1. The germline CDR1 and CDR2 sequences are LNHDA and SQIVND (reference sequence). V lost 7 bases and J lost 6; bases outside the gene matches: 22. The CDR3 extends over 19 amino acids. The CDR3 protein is CASIVGQGRDRGATDTQYF. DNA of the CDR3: TGTGCCAGTATAGTTGGCCAGGGGAGGGACAGGGGAGCCACGGATACGCAGTATTTT.

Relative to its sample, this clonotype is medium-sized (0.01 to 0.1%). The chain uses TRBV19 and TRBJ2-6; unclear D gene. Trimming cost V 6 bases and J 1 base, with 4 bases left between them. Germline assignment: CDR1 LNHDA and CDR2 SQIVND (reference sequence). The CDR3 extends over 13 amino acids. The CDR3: CASRRSGANVLTF. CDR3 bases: TGTGCCAGTAGAAGATCTGGGGCCAACGTCCTGACTTTC.

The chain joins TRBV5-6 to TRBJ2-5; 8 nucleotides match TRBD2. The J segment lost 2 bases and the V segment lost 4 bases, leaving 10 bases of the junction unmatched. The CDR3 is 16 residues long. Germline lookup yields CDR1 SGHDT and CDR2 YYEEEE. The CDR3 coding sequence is TGTGCCAGCAGCCAAGATTGGGTAGCGGGGCAAGAGACCCAGTACTTC. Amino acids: CASSQDWVAGQETQYF.

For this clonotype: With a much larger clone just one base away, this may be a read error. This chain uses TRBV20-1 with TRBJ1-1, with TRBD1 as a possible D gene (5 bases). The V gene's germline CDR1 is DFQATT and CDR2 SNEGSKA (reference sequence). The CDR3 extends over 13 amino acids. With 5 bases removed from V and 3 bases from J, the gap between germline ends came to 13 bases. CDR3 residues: CSAGKGADTEAFF. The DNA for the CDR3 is TGCAGTGCTGGGAAAGGGGCGGACACTGAAGCTTTCTTT.

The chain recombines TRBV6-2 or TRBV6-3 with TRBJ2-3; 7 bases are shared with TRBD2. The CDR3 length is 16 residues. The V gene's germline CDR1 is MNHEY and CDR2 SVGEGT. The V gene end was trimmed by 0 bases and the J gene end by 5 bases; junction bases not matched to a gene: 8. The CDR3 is CASSYSEAGGGDTQYF. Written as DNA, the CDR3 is TGTGCCAGCAGTTACTCCGAGGCAGGCGGGGGAGATACGCAGTATTTT.

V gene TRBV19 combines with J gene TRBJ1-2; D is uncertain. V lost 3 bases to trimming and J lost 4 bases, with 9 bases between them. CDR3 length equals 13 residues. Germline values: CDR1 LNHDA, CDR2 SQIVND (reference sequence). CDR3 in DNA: TGTGCCAGTAGTATTGGTGCAGGCTATGGCTACACCTTC. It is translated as CASSIGAGYGYTF. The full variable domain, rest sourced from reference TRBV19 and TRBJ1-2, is DGGITQSPKYLFRKEGQNVTLSCEQNLNHDAMYWYRQDPGQGLRLIYYSQIVNDFQKGDIAEGYSVSREKKESFPLTVTSAQKNPTAFYLCASSIGAGYGYTFGSGTRLTVV.

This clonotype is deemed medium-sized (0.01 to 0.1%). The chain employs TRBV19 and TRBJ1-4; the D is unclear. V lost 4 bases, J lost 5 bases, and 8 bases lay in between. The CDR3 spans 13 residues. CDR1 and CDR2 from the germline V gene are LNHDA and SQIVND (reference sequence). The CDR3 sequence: CASSTGVNEKLFF. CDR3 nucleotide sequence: TGTGCCAGTAGTACCGGAGTGAATGAAAAACTGTTTTTT.

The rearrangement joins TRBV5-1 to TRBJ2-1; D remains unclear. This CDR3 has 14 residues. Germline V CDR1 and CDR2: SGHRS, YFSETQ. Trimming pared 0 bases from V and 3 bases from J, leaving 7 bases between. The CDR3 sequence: CASSLVRSYNEQFF. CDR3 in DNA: TGCGCCAGCAGCTTGGTCAGGAGCTACAATGAGCAGTTCTTC.

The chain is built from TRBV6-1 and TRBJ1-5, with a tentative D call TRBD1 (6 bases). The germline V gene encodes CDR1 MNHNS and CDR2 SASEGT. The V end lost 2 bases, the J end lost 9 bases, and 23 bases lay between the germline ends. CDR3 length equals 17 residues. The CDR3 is CASSESTRLDRSRPQHF. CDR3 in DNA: TGTGCCAGCAGTGAATCAACCCGCCTCGACAGGTCCCGGCCCCAGCATTTT.

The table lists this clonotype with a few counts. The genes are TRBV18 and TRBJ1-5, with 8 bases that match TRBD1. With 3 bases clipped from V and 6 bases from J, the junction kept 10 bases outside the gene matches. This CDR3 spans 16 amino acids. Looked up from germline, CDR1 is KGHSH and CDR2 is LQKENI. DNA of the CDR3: TGTGCCAGCTCACCCCTTGGACAGGGCGTAGGTCAGCCCCAGCATTTT. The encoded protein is CASSPLGQGVGQPQHF.

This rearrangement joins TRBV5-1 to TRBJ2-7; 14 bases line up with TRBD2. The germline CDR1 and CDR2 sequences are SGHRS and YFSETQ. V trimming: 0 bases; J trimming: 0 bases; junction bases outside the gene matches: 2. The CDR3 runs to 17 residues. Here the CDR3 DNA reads TGCGCCAGCAGCTTGGCGGGACTAGCGGGGGACTCCTACGAGCAGTACTTC. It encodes CASSLAGLAGDSYEQYF. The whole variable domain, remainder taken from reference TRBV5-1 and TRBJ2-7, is KAGVTQTPRYLIKTRGQQVTLSCSPISGHRSVSWYQQTPGQGLQFLFEYFSETQRNKGNFPGRFSGRQFSNSRSEMNVSTLELGDSALYLCASSLAGLAGDSYEQYFGPGTRLTVT.

The chain's CDR3 is CASSRASAMNTEAFF. CDR3 nucleotides: TGTGCCAGCAGCCGGGCCTCGGCTATGAACACTGAAGCTTTCTTT. The chain combines TRBV6-1 with TRBJ1-1; D gene unclear. Trimming removed 6 bases at V and 0 bases at J, with 14 bases between. Looked up from germline, CDR1 is MNHNS and CDR2 is SASEGT. The CDR3 is 15 residues long.